These 16 T cell receptor beta chains were sequenced from one sample in a study of early T cells in non-severe SARS-CoV-2 infection. TCRdb re-derived calls from the 5' RACE reads in MiXCR, one entry per CDR3 protein. The profile shows some 48,000 distinct CDR3 sequences, approximately 9.4% of them singletons. Sequenced material: whole blood. These receptors were taken from an adult who was a healthcare worker with PCR-confirmed SARS-CoV-2 infection or an uninfected control (not recorded which).

The table lists this clonotype with many counts. The V gene is TRBV19, the J gene TRBJ2-1; TRBD2 agrees at 13 bases. Germline V gene data show CDR1 as LNHDA and CDR2 as SQIVND (reference sequence). The CDR3 is 19 amino acids. The junction had 14 bases not matched to a gene; V was cut back by 3 bases and J by 6 bases. The DNA for the CDR3 is TGTGCCAGTAGTATGGGACTAGCGGGACTCACGATCGACCCCAATGAGCAGTTCTTC. This encodes CASSMGLAGLTIDPNEQFF. Full variable domain (outside the CDR3, taken from reference TRBV19 and TRBJ2-1): DGGITQSPKYLFRKEGQNVTLSCEQNLNHDAMYWYRQDPGQGLRLIYYSQIVNDFQKGDIAEGYSVSREKKESFPLTVTSAQKNPTAFYLCASSMGLAGLTIDPNEQFFGPGTRLTVL.

The genes are TRBV7-9 and TRBJ2-7, with 7 positions matching TRBD1. Germline CDR1 and CDR2: SEHNR and FQNEAQ (reference sequence). The CDR3 is 15 amino acids. V was pared by 1 base and J by 3 bases, with 6 bases of the junction left unmatched. This CDR3 is CASSLGDSLYYEQYF. The CDR3 bases are TGTGCCAGCAGCTTAGGGGACAGCCTTTACTACGAGCAGTACTTC.

This clonotype was detected many times. The chain is built from TRBV4-2 and TRBJ2-7; 13 positions agree with TRBD2. Germline lookup yields CDR1 LGHNA and CDR2 YNFKEQ. V lost 1 base and J lost 6; bases outside the gene matches: 12. The CDR3 covers 18 residues. CDR3 amino acids: CASSQAIETSGRRGEQYF. CDR3 DNA: TGTGCCAGCAGCCAAGCGATTGAGACTAGCGGGAGGAGGGGCGAGCAGTACTTC.

This clonotype was seen only a few times. The rearrangement uses TRBV12-3 or TRBV12-4 and TRBJ2-7; 12 bases line up with TRBD1. This CDR3 has 15 amino acids. Germline trimming cut 5 bases from V and 7 bases from J; bases unmatched to any gene: 9. This CDR3 reads CASSTAGTGGGEQYF. The CDR3 nucleotides are TGTGCCAGCAGTACAGCCGGGACAGGGGGCGGGGAGCAGTACTTC.

This clonotype has just a few counts. The chain employs TRBV12-3 or TRBV12-4 and TRBJ2-1, with a weak D call TRBD1 (5 bases). This CDR3 contains 14 residues. The V end was cut by 6 bases, the J end by 4 bases, with 13 bases between. CDR3 DNA: TGTGCCAGCAGCCTTGGGGCAGGGTACAATGAGCAGTTCTTC. Its translation: CASSLGAGYNEQFF.

The gene calls are TRBV9 and TRBJ1-1; D unresolved. From germline, CDR1 is SGDLS and CDR2 YYNGEE. This CDR3 has 14 residues. V lost 0 bases and J lost 1, with 7 bases in between. The CDR3 region is CASSVASGNTEAFF. The DNA of the CDR3 is TGTGCCAGCAGCGTAGCGTCAGGGAACACTGAAGCTTTCTTT.

This clonotype was seen ten or more times. The V call is TRBV12-3 or TRBV12-4, the J call TRBJ1-5; D ambiguous. Trimming left V 8 bases short and J 1 base short, with 12 bases between. The length of the CDR3 is 14 residues. CDR3 bases: TGTGCCAGCGCTGGGATTATGAGCAATCAGCCCCAGCATTTT. It yields the protein CASAGIMSNQPQHF.

The sample holds many counts of this clonotype. This chain joins TRBV12-3 or TRBV12-4 and TRBJ1-1, with D perhaps matching TRBD1 (6 bases). V lost 4 bases, J lost 2 bases, and 11 bases lay in between. The CDR3 contains 14 residues. In nucleotides, the CDR3 is TGTGCCAGCAGTTCCCAACAGGGAAACACTGAAGCTTTCTTT. It is translated as CASSSQQGNTEAFF.

The rearrangement uses TRBV30 and TRBJ1-2; D call uncertain. The CDR3 contains 12 residues. Germline CDR1 GTSNPN, CDR2 SVGIG (reference sequence). V was clipped by 5 bases and J by 0 bases, with 7 bases between them. CDR3 sequence reads: CAWLGSNYGYTF. The CDR3 DNA reads as TGTGCCTGGCTGGGGTCTAACTATGGCTACACCTTC. Full variable domain (rest looked up from reference TRBV30 and TRBJ1-2): SQTIHQWPATLVQPVGSPLSLECTVEGTSNPNLYWYRQAAGRGLQLLFYSVGIGQISSEVPQNLSASRPQDRQFILSSKKLLLSDSGFYLCAWLGSNYGYTFGSGTRLTVV.

At least ten counts were recorded for this clonotype. This chain connects TRBV7-6 to TRBJ2-5, with a weak D call TRBD1 (5 bases). With 5 bases removed from V and 2 bases from J, the gap between germline ends came to 15 bases. Per germline, CDR1 SGHVS and CDR2 FNYEAQ. The CDR3 runs 15 residues. The CDR3 nucleotides are TGTGCCAGCAGCGATCGACAGTTCCTACAAGAGACCCAGTACTTC. Protein: CASSDRQFLQETQYF.

This clonotype has ten or more counts. This rearrangement joins TRBV5-1 to TRBJ1-1; 8 bases line up with TRBD1. The J segment lost 8 bases and the V segment lost 4 bases, leaving 4 bases of the junction unmatched. The CDR3 loop spans 12 amino acids. Germline loops: CDR1 SGHRS, CDR2 YFSETQ. Written as DNA, the CDR3 is TGCGCCAGCAGCCAGGACAGGGCCGAAGCTTTCTTT. This encodes CASSQDRAEAFF.

This clonotype turned up a few times. The J gene is TRBJ2-1, the V gene TRBV7-9; the match to TRBD2 covers 7 bases. Germline CDR1 SEHNR, CDR2 FQNEAQ (reference sequence). V trimming: 4 bases; J trimming: 3 bases; junction bases outside the gene matches: 9. The CDR3 runs to 16 residues. CDR3 DNA: TGTGCCAGCAGCTCAAGTTCGGGGGAGGGCTACAATGAGCAGTTCTTC. This sequence encodes CASSSSSGEGYNEQFF.

In its sample, this clonotype was seen many times. The CDR3 loop is CASSLRETQYF. CDR3 DNA sequence: TGTGCCAGCAGCTTACGAGAGACCCAGTACTTC. This chain links TRBV11-2 with TRBJ2-5; D not resolved. This CDR3 comprises 11 residues. V lost 2 bases to trimming and J lost 4 bases, with 2 bases between them. The germline V gene encodes CDR1 SGHAT and CDR2 FQNNGV.

This clonotype has a single count. The chain links TRBV12-3 or TRBV12-4 to TRBJ2-2; D is unclear. The CDR3 is made up of 13 amino acids. V was pared by 5 bases and J by 6 bases, with 10 bases between. CDR3 amino acids: CASSPIWAGELFF. CDR3 bases: TGTGCCAGCAGTCCTATCTGGGCCGGGGAGCTGTTTTTT.

In its sample, this clonotype was seen many times. The chain links TRBV7-8 to TRBJ2-3; 8 nucleotides line up with TRBD2. CDR3 length equals 14 residues. The germline V gene has CDR1 SGHVS and CDR2 FQNEAQ. V gave up 4 bases and J gave up 4 bases; unmatched junction bases: 4. The CDR3 is CASSYGLAADTQYF. CDR3 sequence (DNA): TGTGCCAGCAGCTATGGACTAGCTGCAGATACGCAGTATTTT.

J is TRBJ2-3 and V is TRBV20-1; weak D call: TRBD2 (6 bases). Germline CDR1 is DFQATT and CDR2 is SNEGSKA (reference sequence). The germline V and J ends were trimmed by 3 bases and 2 bases, with 12 bases remaining between them. The CDR3 covers 14 residues. CDR3 in DNA: TGCAGTGCTAGCTGGGAGGCCCTCACAGATACGCAGTATTTT. Protein: CSASWEALTDTQYF.